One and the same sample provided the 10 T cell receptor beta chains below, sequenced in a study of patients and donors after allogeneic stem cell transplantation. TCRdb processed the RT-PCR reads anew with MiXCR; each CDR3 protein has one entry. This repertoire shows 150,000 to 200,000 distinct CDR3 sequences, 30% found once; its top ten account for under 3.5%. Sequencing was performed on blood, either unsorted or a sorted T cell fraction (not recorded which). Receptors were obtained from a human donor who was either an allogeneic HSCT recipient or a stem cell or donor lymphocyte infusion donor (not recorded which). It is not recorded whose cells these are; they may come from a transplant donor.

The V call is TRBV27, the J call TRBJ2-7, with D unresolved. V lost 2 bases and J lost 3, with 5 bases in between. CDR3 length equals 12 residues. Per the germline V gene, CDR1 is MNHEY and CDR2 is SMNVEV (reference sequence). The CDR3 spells CASSLPGYEQYF. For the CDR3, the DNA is TGTGCCAGCAGTTTACCTGGCTACGAGCAGTACTTC.

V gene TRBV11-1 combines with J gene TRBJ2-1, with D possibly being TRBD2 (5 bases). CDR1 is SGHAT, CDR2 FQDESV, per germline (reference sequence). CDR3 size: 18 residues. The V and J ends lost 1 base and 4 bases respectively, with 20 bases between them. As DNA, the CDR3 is TGTGCCAGCAGCTTAGACCCGCCCGGGGTGGGTTCATACAATGAGCAGTTCTTC. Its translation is CASSLDPPGVGSYNEQFF.

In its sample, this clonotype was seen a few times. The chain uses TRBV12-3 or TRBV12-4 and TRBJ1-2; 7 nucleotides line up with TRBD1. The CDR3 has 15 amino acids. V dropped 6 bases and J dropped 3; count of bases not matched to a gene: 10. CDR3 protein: CASRSTGVTDYGYTF. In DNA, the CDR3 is TGTGCCAGCAGGAGTACAGGGGTAACGGACTATGGCTACACCTTC.

CDR3 sequence: CASSEAQWTQYF. CDR3 nucleotides: TGTGCCAGCAGTGAAGCCCAGTGGACCCAGTACTTC. This chain links TRBV6-1 with TRBJ2-5; no clear D gene. The CDR3 runs 12 residues. Germline CDR1 reads MNHNS; CDR2 reads SASEGT. Trimming left V 0 bases short and J 7 bases short, with 6 bases between.

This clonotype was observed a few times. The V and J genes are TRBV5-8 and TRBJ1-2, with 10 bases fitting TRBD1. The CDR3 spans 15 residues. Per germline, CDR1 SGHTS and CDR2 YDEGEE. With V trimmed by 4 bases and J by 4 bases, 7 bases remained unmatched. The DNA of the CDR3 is TGTGCCAGCAGCCGAGGGACAGGGGTCATCTATGGCTACACCTTC. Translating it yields CASSRGTGVIYGYTF.

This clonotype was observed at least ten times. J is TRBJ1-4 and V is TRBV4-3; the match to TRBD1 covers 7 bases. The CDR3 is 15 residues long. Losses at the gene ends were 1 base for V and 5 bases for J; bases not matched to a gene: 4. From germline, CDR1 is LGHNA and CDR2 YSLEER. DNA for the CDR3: TGCGCCAGCAGCCAAGGACAGGGTACGAATGAAAAACTGTTTTTT. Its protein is CASSQGQGTNEKLFF.

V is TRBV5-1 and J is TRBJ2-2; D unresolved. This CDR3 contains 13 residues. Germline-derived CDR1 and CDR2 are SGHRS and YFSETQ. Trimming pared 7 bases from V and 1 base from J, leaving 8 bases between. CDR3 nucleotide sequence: TGCGCCAGCGGGGAACAGAACACCGGGGAGCTGTTTTTT. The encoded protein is CASGEQNTGELFF. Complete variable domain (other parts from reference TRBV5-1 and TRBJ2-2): KAGVTQTPRYLIKTRGQQVTLSCSPISGHRSVSWYQQTPGQGLQFLFEYFSETQRNKGNFPGRFSGRQFSNSRSEMNVSTLELGDSALYLCASGEQNTGELFFGEGSRLTVL.

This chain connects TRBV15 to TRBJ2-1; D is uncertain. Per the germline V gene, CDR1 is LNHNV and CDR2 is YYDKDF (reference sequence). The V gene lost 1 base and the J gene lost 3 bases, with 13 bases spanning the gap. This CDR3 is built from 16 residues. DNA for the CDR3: TGTGCCACCAGCAGAGCCGGCGCGCCAAACTACAATGAGCAGTTCTTC. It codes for CATSRAGAPNYNEQFF.

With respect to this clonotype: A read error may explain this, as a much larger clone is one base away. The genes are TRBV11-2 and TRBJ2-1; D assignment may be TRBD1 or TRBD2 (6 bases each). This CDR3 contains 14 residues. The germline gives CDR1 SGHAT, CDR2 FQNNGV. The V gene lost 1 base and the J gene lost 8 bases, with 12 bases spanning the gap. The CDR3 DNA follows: TGTGCCAGCAGCTTAGGACTAGGGGGTTATGAGCAGTTCTTC. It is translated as CASSLGLGGYEQFF.

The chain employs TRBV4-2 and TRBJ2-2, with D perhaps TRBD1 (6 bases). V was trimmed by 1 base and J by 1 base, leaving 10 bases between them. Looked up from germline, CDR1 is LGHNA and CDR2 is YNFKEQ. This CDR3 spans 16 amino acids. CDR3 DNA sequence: TGTGCCAGCAGCCAAGTTGAACAGGGGAACACCGGGGAGCTGTTTTTT. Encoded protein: CASSQVEQGNTGELFF.